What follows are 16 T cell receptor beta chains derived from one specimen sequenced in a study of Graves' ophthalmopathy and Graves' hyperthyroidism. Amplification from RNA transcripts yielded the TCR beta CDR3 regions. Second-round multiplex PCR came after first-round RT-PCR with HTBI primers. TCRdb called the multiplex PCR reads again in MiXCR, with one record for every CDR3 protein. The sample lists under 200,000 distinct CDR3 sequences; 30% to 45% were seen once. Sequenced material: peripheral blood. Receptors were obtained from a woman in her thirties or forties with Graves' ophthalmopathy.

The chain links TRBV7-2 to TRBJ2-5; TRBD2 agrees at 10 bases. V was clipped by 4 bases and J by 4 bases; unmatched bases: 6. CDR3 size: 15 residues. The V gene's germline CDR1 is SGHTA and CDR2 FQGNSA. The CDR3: CASSSYLAGAETQYF. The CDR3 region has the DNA TGTGCCAGCAGCTCCTACCTAGCGGGAGCAGAGACCCAGTACTTC.

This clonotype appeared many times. The CDR3 coding sequence is TGTGCCAGTAACAGCGGACAGGGGCGTTATGGCTACACCTTC. Its protein is CASNSGQGRYGYTF. This chain links TRBV19 with TRBJ1-2; 9 bases fit TRBD1. Germline CDR1 is LNHDA and CDR2 is SQIVND (reference sequence). With 7 bases clipped from V and 5 bases from J, the junction kept 8 bases outside the gene matches. This CDR3 contains 14 residues.

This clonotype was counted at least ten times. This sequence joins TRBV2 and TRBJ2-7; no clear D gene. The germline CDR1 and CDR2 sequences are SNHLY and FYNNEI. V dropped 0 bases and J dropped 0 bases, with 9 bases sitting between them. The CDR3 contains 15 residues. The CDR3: CASSEAFQSSYEQYF. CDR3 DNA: TGTGCCAGCAGTGAAGCGTTCCAGAGCTCCTACGAGCAGTACTTC.

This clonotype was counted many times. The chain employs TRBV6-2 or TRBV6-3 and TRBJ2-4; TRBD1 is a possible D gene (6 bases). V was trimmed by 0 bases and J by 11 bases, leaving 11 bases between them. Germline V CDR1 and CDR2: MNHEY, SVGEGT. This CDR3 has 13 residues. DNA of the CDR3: TGTGCCAGCAGTTACTCGAGCCCAGGGGTTCAGTACTTC. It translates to CASSYSSPGVQYF.

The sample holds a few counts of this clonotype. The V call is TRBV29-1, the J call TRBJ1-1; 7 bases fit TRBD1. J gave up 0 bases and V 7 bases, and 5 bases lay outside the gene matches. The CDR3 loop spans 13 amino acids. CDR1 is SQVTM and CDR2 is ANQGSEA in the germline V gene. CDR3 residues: CSGRTGVNTEAFF. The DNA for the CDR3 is TGCAGCGGCCGCACAGGGGTGAACACTGAAGCTTTCTTT.

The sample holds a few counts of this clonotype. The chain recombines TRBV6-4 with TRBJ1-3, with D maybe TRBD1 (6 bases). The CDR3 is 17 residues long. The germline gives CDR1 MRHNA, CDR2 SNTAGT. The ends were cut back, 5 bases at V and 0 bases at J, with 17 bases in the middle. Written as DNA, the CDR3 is TGTGCCAGCAGTATCGTCGTCCGAGGGGGCTCTGGAAACACCATATATTTT. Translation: CASSIVVRGGSGNTIYF.

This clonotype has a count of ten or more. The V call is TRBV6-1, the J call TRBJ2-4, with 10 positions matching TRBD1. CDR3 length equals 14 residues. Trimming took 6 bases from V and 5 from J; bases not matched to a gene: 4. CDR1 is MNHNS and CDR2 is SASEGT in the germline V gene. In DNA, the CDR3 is TGTGCCAGCAGACCGGGGACAGGGGAAAACATTCAGTACTTC. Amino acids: CASRPGTGENIQYF.

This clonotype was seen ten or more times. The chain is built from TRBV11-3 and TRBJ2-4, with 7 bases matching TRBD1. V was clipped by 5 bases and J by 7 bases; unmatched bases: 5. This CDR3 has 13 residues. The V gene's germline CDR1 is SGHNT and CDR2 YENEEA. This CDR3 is CASSLRQGNIQYF. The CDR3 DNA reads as TGTGCCAGCAGCCTCCGACAGGGTAACATTCAGTACTTC.

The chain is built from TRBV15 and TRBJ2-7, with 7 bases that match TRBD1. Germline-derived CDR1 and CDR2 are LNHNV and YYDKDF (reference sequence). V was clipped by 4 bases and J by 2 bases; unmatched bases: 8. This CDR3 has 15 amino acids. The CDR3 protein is CATSTQLTGTYEQYF. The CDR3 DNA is TGTGCCACCAGCACTCAGTTGACAGGGACCTACGAGCAGTACTTC.

The CDR3: CASRRTGRLAGAGEQYF. In nucleotides, the CDR3 is TGTGCCAGCAGACGGACAGGTCGGCTAGCGGGAGCTGGCGAGCAGTACTTC. This chain uses TRBV6-2 or TRBV6-3 with TRBJ2-7, with TRBD2 matching over 10 bases. The CDR3 is 17 residues long. Unmatched junction bases numbered 17, after V lost 6 bases and J lost 6 bases. Germline lookup yields CDR1 MNHEY and CDR2 SVGEGT.

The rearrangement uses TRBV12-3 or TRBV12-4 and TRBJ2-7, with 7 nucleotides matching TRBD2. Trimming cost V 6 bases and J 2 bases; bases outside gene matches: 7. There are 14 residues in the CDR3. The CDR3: CASRDGLGAYEQYF. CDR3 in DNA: TGTGCCAGCAGGGATGGACTAGGAGCCTACGAGCAGTACTTC.

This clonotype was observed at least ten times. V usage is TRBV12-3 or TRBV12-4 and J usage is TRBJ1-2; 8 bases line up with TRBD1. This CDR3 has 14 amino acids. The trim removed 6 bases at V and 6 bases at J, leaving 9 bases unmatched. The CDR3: CASRAGRGRDGYTF. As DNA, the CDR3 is TGTGCCAGCAGGGCAGGCAGGGGGCGCGATGGCTACACCTTC.

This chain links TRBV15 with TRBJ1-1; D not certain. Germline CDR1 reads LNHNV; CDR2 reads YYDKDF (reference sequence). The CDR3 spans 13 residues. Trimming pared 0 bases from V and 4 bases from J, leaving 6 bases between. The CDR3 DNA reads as TGTGCCACCAGCAGAGAACCGGGCACTGAAGCTTTCTTT. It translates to CATSREPGTEAFF.

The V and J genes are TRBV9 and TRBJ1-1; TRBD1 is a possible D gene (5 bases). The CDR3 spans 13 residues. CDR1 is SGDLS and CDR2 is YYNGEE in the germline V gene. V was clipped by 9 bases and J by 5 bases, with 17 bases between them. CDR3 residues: CATSLGDGTEAFF. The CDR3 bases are TGTGCCACCTCGCTAGGGGACGGAACTGAAGCTTTCTTT. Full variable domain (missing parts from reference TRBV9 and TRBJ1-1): DSGVTQTPKHLITATGQRVTLRCSPRSGDLSVYWYQQSLDQGLQFLIQYYNGEERAKGNILERFSAQQFPDLHSELNLSSLELGDSALYFCATSLGDGTEAFFGQGTRLTVV.

In DNA form, the CDR3 reads TGTGCCAGCAGTGAATTAGGATCCGACCGCCAAGAGACCCAGTACTTC. Its protein product is CASSELGSDRQETQYF. V and J are TRBV25-1 and TRBJ2-5; D gene unclear. The germline CDR1 and CDR2 sequences are MGHDK and SYGVNS. There are 16 residues in the CDR3. The ends were cut back, 1 base at V and 1 base at J, with 13 bases in the middle.

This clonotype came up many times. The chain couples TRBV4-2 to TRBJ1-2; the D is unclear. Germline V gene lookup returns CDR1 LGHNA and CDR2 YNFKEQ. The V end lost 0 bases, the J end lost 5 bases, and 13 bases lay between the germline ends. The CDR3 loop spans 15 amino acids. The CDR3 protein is CASSQDLAPTYGYTF. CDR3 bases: TGTGCCAGCAGCCAAGATTTGGCTCCGACTTATGGCTACACCTTC.